Listed below are T cell receptor beta chains from one sample, sequenced in a study of PD-L1 blockade in urothelial cancer. The protocol was immunoSEQ multiplex PCR, while the TCRdb copy is restricted to in-frame clones and leaves out a portion. The sample has just over 50,000 clones, roughly four fifths seen once. The input for sequencing was PBMCs, taken around atezolizumab (anti-PD-L1) treatment. These receptors were obtained from an older man with urothelial cancer. Both conserved end residues are trimmed from each CDR3. A D gene is named only where the DNA matches it firmly. Some rows have no size entry. The others give once, few or many, or a class for an expanded clone.

cdr3_length	v_call	clone_size	d_call	j_call	cdr3_aa
11	TRBV6-1	NA	NA	TRBJ1-5	ASIQDSNQPQH
15	TRBV19	NA	TRBD1	TRBJ1-5	ASIGRDRSSSSGAQH
12	TRBV27	once	NA	TRBJ2-2	ASRTRANTGELF
11	TRBV19	NA	NA	TRBJ1-6	ASSGRGNSPLH
15	TRBV6-1	NA	TRBD1	TRBJ2-7	ASSEAWGRDRDYEQY
11	TRBV5-6	NA	TRBD1	TRBJ1-1	ASSPLRGAEAF
15	TRBV7-2	NA	TRBD1	TRBJ2-6	ASSPGTGGPGANVLT
13	TRBV4-1	NA	TRBD1	TRBJ1-4	ASSLEGTGHEKLF
13	TRBV14	NA	NA	TRBJ2-7	ASSQEYGSPYEQY
13	TRBV5-1	NA	TRBD2	TRBJ2-2	ASSPSGSSTGELF
11	TRBV19	once	TRBD1	TRBJ2-5	ASSPTGGETQY
11	TRBV5-1	many	NA	TRBJ1-2	ASSLDWANGYT
9	TRBV20-1	few	NA	TRBJ2-7	SARTGLEQY
13	TRBV28	NA	NA	TRBJ2-1	ASSSKHRDTNTQF
11	TRBV29-1	NA	TRBD1	TRBJ1-2	SVDWTGDYGYT
12	TRBV18	once	NA	TRBJ2-7	ASSPGPPGYEQY
15	TRBV10-3	NA	TRBD2	TRBJ2-1	AISESFGDYTDNEQF
12	TRBV9	NA	TRBD2	TRBJ2-1	ASSETSGVNEQF
16	TRBV4-1	NA	TRBD2	TRBJ2-3	ASSQDLGRGRRTDTQY
14	TRBV18	NA	NA	TRBJ1-2	ASSPDTNREYRGYT
13	TRBV18	once	TRBD1	TRBJ1-5	ASSPGRGYGQPQH
10	TRBV30	NA	NA	TRBJ2-7	AWSVRTGEQY
14	TRBV11-2	NA	TRBD2	TRBJ2-5	ASSLGAGGSQETQY
15	TRBV4-3	NA	TRBD1	TRBJ2-1	ASSQDKWGQGDNEQF
11	TRBV27	many	NA	TRBJ2-5	ASRRRLQETQY
15	TRBV7-8	NA	TRBD2	TRBJ2-1	ASSFTLSGRYVNEQF
13	TRBV25-1	NA	TRBD2	TRBJ2-3	ASSATSGKTDTQY
11	TRBV6-1	NA	NA	TRBJ2-1	ASSDEHPGRQF
11	TRBV9	few	TRBD2	TRBJ2-7	ASSVAGGAEQY
11	TRBV7-6	once	NA	TRBJ1-5	ASSFGANQPQH
14	TRBV7-2	NA	NA	TRBJ1-1	ASSLDFWGMGTEAF
12	TRBV6-6	NA	NA	TRBJ2-2	ASSPTGNTGELF
11	TRBV4-3	NA	NA	TRBJ1-2	ASSQDQGYGYT
13	TRBV5-1	NA	NA	TRBJ2-3	ASSFPTGGTDTQY
11	TRBV7-9	NA	NA	TRBJ1-1	ASSSRLDTEAF
12	TRBV6-1	NA	NA	TRBJ2-5	ASYRREGRETQY
12	TRBV5-4	NA	TRBD2	TRBJ2-1	ASSLSGRENEQF
15	TRBV4-3	NA	TRBD2	TRBJ2-5	ASSQFASGGNQETQY
12	TRBV9	once	NA	TRBJ1-2	ASSVGGRGYGYT
12	TRBV7-3	NA	TRBD2	TRBJ2-1	ASSLGLADNEQF
13	TRBV5-6	NA	NA	TRBJ1-2	ASSLGRLDDYGYT
13	TRBV2	NA	TRBD1	TRBJ1-2	ASSRDRAANYGYT
12	TRBV4-3	NA	NA	TRBJ2-1	ASSQVATTNEQF
13	TRBV4-1	NA	NA	TRBJ2-3	ASSPEHTGTRTQY
12	TRBV6-5	few	NA	TRBJ2-3	ASKGGAGTDTQY
14	TRBV28	NA	TRBD1	TRBJ2-5	ASSRRGQVARETQY
16	TRBV19	NA	TRBD2	TRBJ2-2	ASSIKTSGPVAGGELF
12	TRBV18	once	TRBD1	TRBJ1-1	ASSPDRRNTEAF
11	TRBV12-5	NA	TRBD1	TRBJ2-1	ASGLVLGTGIF
14	TRBV11-2	NA	TRBD2	TRBJ2-3	ASSLERGGHPDTQY